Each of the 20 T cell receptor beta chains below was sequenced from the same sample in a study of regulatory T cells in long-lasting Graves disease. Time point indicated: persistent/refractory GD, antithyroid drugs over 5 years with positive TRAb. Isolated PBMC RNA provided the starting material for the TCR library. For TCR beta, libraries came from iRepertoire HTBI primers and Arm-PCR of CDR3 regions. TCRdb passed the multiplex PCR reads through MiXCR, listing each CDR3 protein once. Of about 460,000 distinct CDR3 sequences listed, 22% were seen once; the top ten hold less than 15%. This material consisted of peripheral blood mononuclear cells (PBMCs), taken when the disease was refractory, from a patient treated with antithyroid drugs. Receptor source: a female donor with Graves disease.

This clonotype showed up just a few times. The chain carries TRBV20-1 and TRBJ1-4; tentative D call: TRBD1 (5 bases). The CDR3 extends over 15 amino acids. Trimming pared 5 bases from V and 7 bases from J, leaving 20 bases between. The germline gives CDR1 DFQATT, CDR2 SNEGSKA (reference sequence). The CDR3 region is CSAPILGGAVEKLFF. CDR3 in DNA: TGCAGTGCTCCGATTTTAGGTGGGGCCGTTGAAAAACTGTTTTTT.

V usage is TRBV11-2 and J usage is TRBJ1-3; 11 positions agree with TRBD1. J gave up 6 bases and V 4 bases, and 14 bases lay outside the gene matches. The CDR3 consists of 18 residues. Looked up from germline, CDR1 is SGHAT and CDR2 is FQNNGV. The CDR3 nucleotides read TGTGCCAGCAGCTCGTATAGAGCGGACAGGGGGCAAGAAAACACCATATATTTT. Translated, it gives CASSSYRADRGQENTIYF.

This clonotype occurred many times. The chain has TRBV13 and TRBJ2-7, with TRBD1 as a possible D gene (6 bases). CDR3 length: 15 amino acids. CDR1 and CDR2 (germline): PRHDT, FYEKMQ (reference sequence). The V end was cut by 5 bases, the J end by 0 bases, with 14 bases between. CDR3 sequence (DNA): TGTGCCAGCAGCCTTTCGGGGACACCCTCCTACGAGCAGTACTTC. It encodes CASSLSGTPSYEQYF.

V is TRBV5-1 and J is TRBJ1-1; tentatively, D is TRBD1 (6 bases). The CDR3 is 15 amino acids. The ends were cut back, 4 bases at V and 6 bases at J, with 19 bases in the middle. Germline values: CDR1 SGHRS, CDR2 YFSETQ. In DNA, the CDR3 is TGCGCCAGCAGCCCTGGACAGTTCTCTCCCCCTGAAGCTTTCTTT. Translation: CASSPGQFSPPEAFF.

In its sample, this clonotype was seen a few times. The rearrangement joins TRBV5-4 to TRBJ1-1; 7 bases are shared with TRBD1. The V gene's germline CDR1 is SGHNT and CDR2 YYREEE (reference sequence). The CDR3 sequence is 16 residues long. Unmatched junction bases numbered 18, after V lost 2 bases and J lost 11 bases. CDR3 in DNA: TGTGCCAGCAGCTTCACACAGGGGCGGAATCCCCTGGGGGCTTTCTTT. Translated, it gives CASSFTQGRNPLGAFF.

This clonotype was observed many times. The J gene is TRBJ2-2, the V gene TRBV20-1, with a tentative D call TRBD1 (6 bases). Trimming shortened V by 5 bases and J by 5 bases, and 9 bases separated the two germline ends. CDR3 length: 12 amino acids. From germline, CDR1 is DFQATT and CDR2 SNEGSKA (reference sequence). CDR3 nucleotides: TGCAGTGCTCAGGGGCAAACCGGGGAGCTGTTTTTT. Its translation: CSAQGQTGELFF.

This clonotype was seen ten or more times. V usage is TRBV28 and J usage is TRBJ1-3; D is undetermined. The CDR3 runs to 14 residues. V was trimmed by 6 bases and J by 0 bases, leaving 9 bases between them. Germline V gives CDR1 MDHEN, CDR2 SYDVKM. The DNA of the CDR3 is TGTGCCAGCAGATGGGGTCTCTCTGGAAACACCATATATTTT. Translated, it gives CASRWGLSGNTIYF. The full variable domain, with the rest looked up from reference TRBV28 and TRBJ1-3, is DVKVTQSSRYLVKRTGEKVFLECVQDMDHENMFWYRQDPGLGLRLIYFSYDVKMKEKGDIPEGYSVSREKKERFSLILESASTNQTSMYLCASRWGLSGNTIYFGEGSWLTVV.

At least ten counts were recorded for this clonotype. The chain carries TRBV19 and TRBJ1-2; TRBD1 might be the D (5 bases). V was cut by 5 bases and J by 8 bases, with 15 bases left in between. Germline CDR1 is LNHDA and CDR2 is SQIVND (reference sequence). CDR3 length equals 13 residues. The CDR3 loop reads CASSHHQGNGYTF. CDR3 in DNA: TGTGCCAGTAGTCACCACCAGGGAAACGGCTACACCTTC.

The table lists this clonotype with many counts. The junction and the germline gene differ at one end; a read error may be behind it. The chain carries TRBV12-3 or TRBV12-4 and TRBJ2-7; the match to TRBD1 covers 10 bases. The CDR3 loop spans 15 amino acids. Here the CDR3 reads CASSLRQGASFEQYF. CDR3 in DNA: TGTGCCAGCAGTTTAAGACAGGGGGCCTCCTTCGAGCAGTACTTC.

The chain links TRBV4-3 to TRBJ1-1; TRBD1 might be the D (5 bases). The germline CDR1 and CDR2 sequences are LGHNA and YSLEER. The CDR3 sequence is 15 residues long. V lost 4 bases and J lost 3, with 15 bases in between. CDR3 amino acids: CASSPQGAGDTEAFF. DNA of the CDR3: TGCGCCAGCAGCCCCCAAGGGGCTGGGGACACTGAAGCTTTCTTT.

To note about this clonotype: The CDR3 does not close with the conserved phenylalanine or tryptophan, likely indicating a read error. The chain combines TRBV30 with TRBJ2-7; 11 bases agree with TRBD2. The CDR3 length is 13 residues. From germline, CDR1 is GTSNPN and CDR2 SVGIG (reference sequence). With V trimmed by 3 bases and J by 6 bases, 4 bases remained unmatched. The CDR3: CAWSGLAGGEQYS. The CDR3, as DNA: TGTGCCTGGAGCGGGCTAGCGGGAGGCGAGCAGTACTCC.

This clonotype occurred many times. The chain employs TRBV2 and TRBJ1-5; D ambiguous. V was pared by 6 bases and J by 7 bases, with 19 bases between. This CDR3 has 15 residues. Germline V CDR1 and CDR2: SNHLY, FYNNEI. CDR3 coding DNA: TGTGCCAGCAGCCCCGGGCCCTCCGGGGAACAGCCCCAGCATTTT. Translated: CASSPGPSGEQPQHF.

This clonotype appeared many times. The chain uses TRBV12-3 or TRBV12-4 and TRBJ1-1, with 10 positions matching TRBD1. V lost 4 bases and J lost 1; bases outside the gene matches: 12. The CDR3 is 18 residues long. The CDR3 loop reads CASSSKTGGSSGNTEAFF. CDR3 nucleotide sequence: TGTGCCAGCAGTTCTAAGACAGGGGGCTCTAGCGGGAACACTGAAGCTTTCTTT.

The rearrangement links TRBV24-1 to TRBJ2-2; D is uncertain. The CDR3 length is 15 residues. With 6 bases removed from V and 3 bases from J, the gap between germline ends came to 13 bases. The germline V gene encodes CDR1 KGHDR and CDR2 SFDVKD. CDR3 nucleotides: TGTGCCACCAGTACTCCCTCCGGTCACACCGGGGAGCTGTTTTTT. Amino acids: CATSTPSGHTGELFF.

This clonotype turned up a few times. The CDR3 bases are TGTGCCAGCGGTGAGGACATCCCTGGGAACATTCAGTACTTC. This sequence encodes CASGEDIPGNIQYF. The chain is built from TRBV28 and TRBJ2-4; a possible D gene is TRBD1 (5 bases). Per the germline V gene, CDR1 is MDHEN and CDR2 is SYDVKM. CDR3 size: 14 residues. Trimming cost V 8 bases and J 7 bases, with 18 bases left between them.

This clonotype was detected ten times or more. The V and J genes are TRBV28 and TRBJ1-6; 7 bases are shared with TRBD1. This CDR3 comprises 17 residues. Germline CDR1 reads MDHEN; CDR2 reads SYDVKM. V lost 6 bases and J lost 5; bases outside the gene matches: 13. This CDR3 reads CASRAGAGTENNSPLHF. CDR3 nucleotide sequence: TGTGCCAGCAGGGCAGGGGCCGGGACAGAAAATAATTCACCCCTCCACTTT.

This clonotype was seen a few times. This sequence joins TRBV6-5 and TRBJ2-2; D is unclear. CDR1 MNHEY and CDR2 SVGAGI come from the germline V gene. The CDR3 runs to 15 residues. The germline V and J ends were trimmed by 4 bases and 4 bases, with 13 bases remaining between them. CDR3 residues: CASSSPRRATGELFF. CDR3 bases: TGTGCCAGCAGTTCCCCTCGCCGGGCCACCGGGGAGCTGTTTTTT.

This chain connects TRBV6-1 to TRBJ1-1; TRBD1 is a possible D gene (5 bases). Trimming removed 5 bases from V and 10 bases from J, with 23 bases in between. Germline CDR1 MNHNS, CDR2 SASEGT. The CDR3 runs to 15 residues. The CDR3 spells CASSRDSQVVSVAFF. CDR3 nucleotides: TGTGCCAGCAGTCGGGACTCCCAGGTCGTAAGTGTAGCTTTCTTT.

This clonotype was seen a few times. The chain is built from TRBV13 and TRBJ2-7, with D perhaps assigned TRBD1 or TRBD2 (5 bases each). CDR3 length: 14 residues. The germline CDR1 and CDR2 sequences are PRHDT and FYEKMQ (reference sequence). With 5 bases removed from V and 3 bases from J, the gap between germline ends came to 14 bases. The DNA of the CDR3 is TGTGCCAGCAGCACCCGACGGGGCCACTACGAGCAGTACTTC. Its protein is CASSTRRGHYEQYF.

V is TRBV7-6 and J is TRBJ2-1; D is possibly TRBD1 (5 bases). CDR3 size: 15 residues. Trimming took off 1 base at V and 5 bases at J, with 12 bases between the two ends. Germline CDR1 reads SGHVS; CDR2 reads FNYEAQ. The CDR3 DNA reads TGTGCCAGCAGCTTAGATGGGCGCAGGGACAATGAGCAGTTCTTC. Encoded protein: CASSLDGRRDNEQFF.